This record covers a single T cell receptor beta chain. The antigen is undetermined. This sample was taken from a study of tumor-infiltrating lymphocytes in primary liver carcinoma. Study context: In every tissue type, samples returned a similar yield of roughly 3.65 to 7.5 million productive TCRbeta reads. Findings and caveats of the study: Only about 7.5-25% of top clones were detected in all five tumor regions.

Scientists recovered RNA and DNA together from around 18-30 mg of unsorted bulk tissue. Cases comprised patients with primary liver carcinoma who received surgical resection. A constant-region primer primed TCR beta cDNA synthesis from about 550 ng of total RNA. For TCR beta, libraries were produced by three nested multiplex PCR rounds using slightly modified ARM-PCR. TCRdb re-derived calls from the multiplex PCR reads in MiXCR, one entry per CDR3 protein. This table has about 29,000 distinct CDR3 sequences, over 60% appearing once. The sequence was collected from a man aged 35 to 55 with primary liver carcinoma and hepatitis B virus infection. Sequenced: liver tumor tissue from sampling region 5. As to subset: tumor region T5, tumor centre.

The CDR3 bases are TGTGCCAGCAGTGAACAGAAGGGGACCCAGTACTTC. Its translation is CASSEQKGTQYF. The chain combines TRBV25-1 with TRBJ2-5; no definite D call. This CDR3 contains 12 residues. The V gene lost 2 bases and the J gene lost 7 bases, with 8 bases spanning the gap. Germline values: CDR1 MGHDK, CDR2 SYGVNS.